The T cell receptor (beta chain) under discussion was sequenced for a study of T cell changes during pregnancy in multiple sclerosis. Assay: immunoSEQ multiplex PCR; the TCRdb copy retains only in-frame clones and omits some. The sample has roughly 80,000 clones; about 91% are singletons. Germline V lookup: CDR1 GTSNPN, CDR2 SVGIG (reference sequence). CDR3 length: 17 residues. The V segment lost 3 bases and the J segment 4 bases; nucleotides outside the gene matches: 10. This sequence was found in a female donor with multiple sclerosis, enrolled in a pregnancy study. The V gene is TRBV30, the J gene TRBJ2-2, with 11 bases lining up with TRBD1. The sequenced sample was peripheral blood, obtained before pregnancy. This CDR3 is CAWRGGTGGSPTGELFF. As DNA, the CDR3 is TGTGCCTGGAGAGGAGGGACAGGGGGGAGTCCCACCGGGGAGCTGTTTTTT.